The sequence of this T cell receptor beta chain was determined in a study of T-cell reconstitution after alpha-beta-depleted transplantation in children. Overall study results and limits: Surviving recipient T cells and thymic progenitors accounted for the high day-60 TCRbeta diversity observed in some patients. Once a year had passed after transplant, T-cell counts and diversity came mostly from newly produced T cells. Reported findings indicate that, about two months after transplant, alpha-beta T cells came from several hundred expanded clones, which were derived from non-depleted graft cells.

In regard to this clonotype: No antigen is known for it.

Preparation of the TCRbeta library involved a method that used unique molecular identifiers. TCRdb re-derived calls from the PCR reads in MiXCR, one entry per CDR3 protein. The table shows about 300,000 distinct CDR3 sequences, with over 7.5% occurring only once. J gave up 7 bases and V 7 bases, and 24 bases lay outside the gene matches. Germline V CDR1 and CDR2: ENHRY, SYGVKD. The CDR3 has 19 amino acids. The sequence derives from a female patient aged 2 to 10 who had a stem cell transplant for Fanconi anemia, so the T cells may come from the graft donor. The rearrangement joins TRBV10-3 to TRBJ2-1, with 8 bases fitting TRBD1. This material consisted of peripheral blood, taken 360 days after TCRalphabeta/CD19-depleted stem cell transplant. The CDR3 sequence: CAIKQGVHFGGYIGNEQFF. The CDR3 DNA reads as TGTGCCATCAAACAGGGGGTCCACTTTGGGGGCTACATCGGTAATGAGCAGTTCTTC.